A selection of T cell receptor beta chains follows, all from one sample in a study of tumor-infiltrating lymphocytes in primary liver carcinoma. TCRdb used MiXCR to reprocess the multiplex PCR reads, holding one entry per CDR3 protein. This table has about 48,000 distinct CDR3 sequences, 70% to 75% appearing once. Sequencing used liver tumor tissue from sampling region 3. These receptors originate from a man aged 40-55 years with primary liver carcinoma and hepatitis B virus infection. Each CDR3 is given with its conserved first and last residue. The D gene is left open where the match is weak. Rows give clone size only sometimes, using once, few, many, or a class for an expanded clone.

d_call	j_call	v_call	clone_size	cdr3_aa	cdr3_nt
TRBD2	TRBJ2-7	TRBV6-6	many	CASTDGLADEQYF	TGTGCCAGCACTGACGGACTAGCCGACGAGCAGTACTTC
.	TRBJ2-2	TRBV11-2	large	CASSLAGAYTGELFF	TGTGCCAGCAGCTTAGCGGGAGCCTACACCGGGGAGCTGTTTTTT
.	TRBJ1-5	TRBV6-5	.	CVSSSDRGNQLQHF	TGTGTCAGCAGTTCTGACCGGGGCAATCAGCTCCAGCATTTT
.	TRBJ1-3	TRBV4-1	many	CASSQAGNTIYF	TGCGCCAGCAGCCAAGCTGGAAACACCATATATTTT
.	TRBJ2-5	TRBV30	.	CAWNAGVGTQYF	TGTGCCTGGAATGCGGGTGTGGGGACCCAGTACTTC
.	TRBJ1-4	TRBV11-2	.	CTSSLEVGDEKLFF	TGTACCAGTAGCTTAGAGGTTGGGGACGAGAAACTGTTTTTT
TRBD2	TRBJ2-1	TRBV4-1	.	CASSRRTYSGGRSYNEQFF	TGTGCCAGCAGCCGACGGACCTATAGCGGGGGGAGATCCTACAATGAGCAGTTCTTC
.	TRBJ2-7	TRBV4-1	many	CASSQAATGEQYF	TGCGCCAGCAGCCAAGCTGCGACAGGCGAGCAGTACTTC
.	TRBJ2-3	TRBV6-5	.	CASSSSWSNGPYTQYF	TGTGCCAGCAGCTCTTCGTGGAGTAACGGACCATATACGCAGTATTTT
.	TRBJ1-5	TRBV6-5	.	CTTSYRSGNQPQHF	TGTACCACCAGTTACAGGTCTGGCAATCAACCCCAGCATTTT
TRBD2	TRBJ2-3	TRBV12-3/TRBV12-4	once	CASGPRLAASTDMQYF	TGTGCCAGCGGCCCCCGGCTAGCGGCTAGCACAGATATGCAGTATTTT
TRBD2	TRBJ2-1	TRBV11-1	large	CASSSQLAGADNEQFF	TGTGCCAGCAGCTCCCAACTAGCGGGGGCAGACAATGAGCAGTTCTTC
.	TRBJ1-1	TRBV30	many	CAWGSGGPEAFF	TGTGCCTGGGGGTCGGGGGGTCCTGAAGCTTTCTTT
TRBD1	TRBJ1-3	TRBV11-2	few	CASSYDRGGNTIYF	TGTGCCAGCAGTTACGACAGGGGTGGAAACACCATATATTTT
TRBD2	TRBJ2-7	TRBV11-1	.	CAGSLGLGGEVDNGQYF	TGTGCCGGCAGCCTGGGACTAGGGGGAGAAGTTGACAATGGGCAGTACTTC
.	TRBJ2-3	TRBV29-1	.	CSVRTNGARTDTQYF	TGCAGCGTCCGGACTAACGGGGCACGCACAGATACGCAGTATTTT
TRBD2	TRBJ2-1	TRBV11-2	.	CANILDVGLAMGEQFF	TGTGCCAACATCTTGGATGTCGGACTAGCCATGGGTGAGCAGTTCTTC
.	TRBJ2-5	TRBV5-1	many	CASSLGLKVGPGETQYF	TGCGCCAGCAGCTTGGGGCTAAAGGTAGGGCCGGGAGAGACCCAGTACTTC
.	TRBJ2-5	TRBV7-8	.	CVSSLTPTGREETQYF	TGTGTCAGCAGCCTAACCCCGACAGGTAGAGAGGAGACCCAGTACTTC
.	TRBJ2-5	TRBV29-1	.	CSAYHGNQEIQYF	TGCAGCGCGTACCACGGAAACCAAGAGATCCAGTACTTC
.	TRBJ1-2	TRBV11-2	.	CASTERDTTYGYAF	TGTGCAAGCACAGAGAGGGACACCACCTATGGCTACGCCTTC
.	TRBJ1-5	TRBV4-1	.	CASSRRGGDGQPQRF	TGCGCTAGCAGCCGAAGAGGAGGGGACGGCCAGCCCCAGCGTTTT
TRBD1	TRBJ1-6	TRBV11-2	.	CASSLLNRGYNSPPHF	TGTGCCAGCAGCTTACTCAACAGGGGCTATAATTCACCCCCTCACTTT
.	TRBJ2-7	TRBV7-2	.	CASSFGGSCEQYF	TGTGCCAGCAGTTTTGGGGGTTCCTGCGAGCAGTACTTC
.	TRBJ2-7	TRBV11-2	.	CASSLSAGISYEQYF	TGTGCCAGCAGTCTGTCTGCGGGAATATCCTACGAGCAGTACTTC
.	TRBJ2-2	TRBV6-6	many	CASSSGLLTGELFF	TGTGCCAGCAGTTCCGGACTACTTACCGGGGAGCTGTTTTTT
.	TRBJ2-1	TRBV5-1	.	CASSLEAGDYNEQFF	TGTGCCAGCAGCTTGGAGGCAGGGGACTACAATGAGCAGTTCTTC
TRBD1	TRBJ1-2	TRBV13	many	CASSLRQGARGYTF	TGTGCCAGCAGCTTAAGACAGGGGGCGAGAGGCTACACCTTC
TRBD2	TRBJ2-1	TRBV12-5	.	CVNGSGSSREQFF	TGTGTTAATGGTAGCGGGAGTTCCCGTGAGCAGTTCTTC
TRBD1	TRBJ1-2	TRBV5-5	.	CAGSLGQFYGYTF	TGTGCAGGCAGCTTGGGACAGTTCTATGGCTACACCTTC
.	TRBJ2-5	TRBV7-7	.	CASSFDSTETQYF	TGTGCTAGCAGCTTCGACAGTACCGAGACCCAGTACTTC
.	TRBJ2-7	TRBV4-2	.	CAISQERTRSYEQYF	TGTGCCATCAGTCAAGAACGGACAAGATCCTACGAGCAGTACTTC
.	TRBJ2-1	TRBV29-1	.	CRVGPPSSSYFEQFF	TGCAGGGTGGGGCCTCCTTCCAGCTCCTACTTTGAGCAGTTCTTC
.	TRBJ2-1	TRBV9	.	CASSVVPSEGSSYNEQFF	TGTGCCAGCAGCGTAGTCCCCTCCGAAGGCAGCTCCTACAATGAGCAGTTCTTC
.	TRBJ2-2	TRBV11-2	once	CASSIQTRGGELFF	TGTGCCAGCAGCATCCAGACACGGGGTGGGGAACTGTTTTTT
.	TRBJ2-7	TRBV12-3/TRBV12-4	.	CASSPPAVPHEQYF	TGCGCCAGCAGTCCCCCAGCGGTGCCCCACGAGCAGTACTTC
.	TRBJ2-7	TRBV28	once	CAGSSRTPVHF	TGTGCCGGCTCCAGTAGGACGCCCGTCCACTTC
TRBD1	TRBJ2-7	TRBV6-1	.	CASSELGQGESYEQYF	TGTGCCAGCAGTGAGTTGGGACAGGGGGAATCCTATGAGCAGTACTTC
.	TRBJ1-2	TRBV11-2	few	CASSILEGLRGYTF	TGTGCCAGCAGTATCCTGGAAGGGTTGCGCGGCTACACCTTC
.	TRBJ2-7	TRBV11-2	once	CASIPLEAPHYEQYF	TGTGCCAGCATCCCCTTGGAAGCGCCCCATTACGAGCAGTACTTC
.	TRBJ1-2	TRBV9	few	CASSTGANYGYTF	TGTGCCAGCAGTACGGGAGCTAACTATGGCTACACCTTC
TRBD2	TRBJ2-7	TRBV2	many	CASSSTSGSSYEQYF	TGTGCCAGCAGTTCAACTAGCGGGAGCTCCTACGAGCAGTACTTC
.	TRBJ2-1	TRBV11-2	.	CTSSTGTGSYNEQFF	TGTACCAGCAGCACAGGGACGGGCAGTTATAACGAGCAGTTCTTC
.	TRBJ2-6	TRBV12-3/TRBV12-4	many	CASSSLDSGANVLTF	TGTGCCAGCAGTTCTCTTGACTCTGGGGCCAACGTCCTGACTTTC
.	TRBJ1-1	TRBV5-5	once	CASSTDTLNSDAFF	TGTGCCAGCAGCACGGACACTCTGAACAGTGACGCTTTCTTT
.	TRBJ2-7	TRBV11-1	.	CASSLRSPYGHYF	TGTGCCAGCAGTTTAAGATCGCCCTACGGGCACTACTTC
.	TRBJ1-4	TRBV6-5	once	CASSGHGTNEKLFF	TGTGCCAGCAGCGGACACGGGACTAATGAAAAACTGTTTTTT
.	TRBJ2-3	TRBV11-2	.	CAGGTRESADTQYF	TGTGCCGGAGGGACACGGGAGTCTGCAGATACGCAGTATTTT
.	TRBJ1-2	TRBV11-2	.	CASSSANRDYSYTF	TGTGCCAGCAGCTCAGCCAACAGGGACTATAGCTACACCTTC
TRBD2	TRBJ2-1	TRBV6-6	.	CASRGLGLAWYGQFF	TGTGCCAGCAGAGGGCTGGGACTAGCATGGTATGGGCAGTTCTTC
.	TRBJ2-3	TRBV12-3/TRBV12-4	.	CASSLGQGTDSQYF	TGTGCCAGTAGTTTAGGGCAGGGCACAGATTCGCAGTATTTT
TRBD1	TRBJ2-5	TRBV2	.	CSSSGTGRETQYF	TGTTCCAGCAGTGGGACAGGACGAGAGACCCAGTACTTC
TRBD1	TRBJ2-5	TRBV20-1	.	CSARDDRAMQETQYF	TGCAGTGCTAGAGATGACAGGGCGATGCAAGAGACCCAGTACTTC
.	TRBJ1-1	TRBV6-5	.	CASGYGRDTEAFF	TGTGCCAGCGGTTACGGGCGAGACACTGAAGCTTTCTTT